This record looks at one T cell receptor (beta chain) sequence and its context. The antigen is undetermined. The primer mix had 60 Vbeta and 13 Jbeta primers. Sequencing was performed with immunoSEQ multiplex PCR; in TCRdb, only in-frame clones are kept and a portion is missing. This table holds about 130,000 clones. These data are taken from a study of cytomegalovirus exposure and HLA in healthy donors. Study conclusions and caveats: Presence/absence analysis assumed near-uniform sequencing depth across donors.

The ends lost 4 bases at V and 5 bases at J; junction bases unmatched: 10. CDR3 length equals 15 residues. Germline CDR1 SGDLS, CDR2 YYNGEE. The clonotype comes from a man aged 35 to 55 in good health and CMV-seronegative. Specimen: PBMCs. This rearrangement joins TRBV9 to TRBJ2-7; 9 bases map to TRBD2. The CDR3 DNA is TGTGCCAGCAGCCAGCTTAGCGGGAGAGTCAACGAGCAGTACTTC. It specifies CASSQLSGRVNEQYF.